Listed below are T cell receptor beta chains from one sample, sequenced in a study of blood T cell repertoires in COVID-19. Generated by immunoSEQ multiplex PCR, the TCRdb table keeps only in-frame clones and is missing some. The sample consists of hundreds of thousands of clones, 90% to 95% of them appearing once. The source material was peripheral blood. All receptors come from a man in his fifties or sixties with COVID-19, enrolled during active disease. Both conserved end residues are part of each CDR3. D genes are given only for firm matches. Not every row has a clone size; where given, it reads once, few, many or a size class.

NA,TRBV5-1,once,TRBJ1-1,TGCGCCAGCAGCTTCAGAGGGCCTCAGGTGAACACTGAAGCTTTCTTT,CASSFRGPQVNTEAFF
NA,TRBV29-1,NA,TRBJ2-7,TGCAGCGCGTCAGGGAATCCCTCCTACGAGCAGTACTTC,CSASGNPSYEQYF
TRBD1,TRBV5-6,once,TRBJ1-1,TGTGCCAGCAGCCCGGGACAGGGCTTGAGCACTGAAGCTTTCTTT,CASSPGQGLSTEAFF
NA,TRBV24-1,NA,TRBJ2-1,TGTGCCACCAGTGACAGACATAGCTCCTACAATGAGCAGTTCTTC,CATSDRHSSYNEQFF
NA,TRBV5-6,NA,TRBJ2-1,TGTGCCAGCAGCTTTACCCTGACTATGACCTACAATGAGCAGTTCTTC,CASSFTLTMTYNEQFF
NA,TRBV19,NA,TRBJ1-2,TGTGCCAGTACCCTGGGGGCAGTTAATAACTATGGCTACACCTTC,CASTLGAVNNYGYTF
TRBD1,TRBV7-8,NA,TRBJ1-6,TGTGCCAGCAGCCCTGGGACAGGGCCATATTCACCCCTCCACTTT,CASSPGTGPYSPLHF
NA,TRBV4-1,NA,TRBJ1-5,TGCGCCAGCAGCCAAGATCGACGGGATCAGCCCCAGCATTTT,CASSQDRRDQPQHF
NA,TRBV7-2,NA,TRBJ1-2,TGTGCCAGCAGCCCAGGGCGGAGAAGGTATGGCTACACCTTC,CASSPGRRRYGYTF
NA,TRBV18,NA,TRBJ2-2,TGTGCCAGCTCACCACCCTCGCGGGTGCACACCGGGGAGCTGTTTTTT,CASSPPSRVHTGELFF
NA,TRBV20-1,NA,TRBJ1-4,TGCAGTGCTCTTTATGAAAAACTGTTTTTT,CSALYEKLFF
NA,TRBV23-1,NA,TRBJ1-1,TGCGCCAGCAGTCGGCCGTCCGGGAGTGGGTCTAACACTGAAGCTTTCTTT,CASSRPSGSGSNTEAFF
NA,TRBV30,NA,TRBJ2-7,TGTGCCTGGACGCCAAGCGGGCGTTTTTCCTACGAGCAGTACTTC,CAWTPSGRFSYEQYF
TRBD1,TRBV5-8,NA,TRBJ1-2,TGTGCCAGCAGCCCGACAGGGGTGGGGCCCTATGGCTACACCTTC,CASSPTGVGPYGYTF
TRBD1,TRBV10-3,once,TRBJ1-1,TGTGCCATCAGGGACGACAGGGCCACTGAAGCTTTCTTT,CAIRDDRATEAFF
NA,TRBV5-4,NA,TRBJ2-3,TGTGCCAGCAGCTTGGACCAGGGAACAGATACGCAGTATTTT,CASSLDQGTDTQYF
NA,TRBV5-1,NA,TRBJ2-1,TGCGCCAGCAGCTTGGAGGGGGCGGGGTACAATGAGCAGTTCTTC,CASSLEGAGYNEQFF
NA,TRBV21-1,NA,TRBJ2-6,TGTGCCAACATCATCTCTGGGGCCAACGTCCTGACTTTC,CANIISGANVLTF
TRBD2,TRBV30,NA,TRBJ2-7,TGTGCCTTATCCTCGGGGGGGAGCTCCTACGAGCAGTACTTC,CALSSGGSSYEQYF
TRBD2,TRBV28,NA,TRBJ2-7,TGTGCCAGCAGTTATCCCCCAGGGCGGGGGGCCTACGAGCAGTACTTC,CASSYPPGRGAYEQYF
TRBD1,TRBV11-3,NA,TRBJ2-2,TGTGCCAGCAGCCCTGGACAGGGGGGGGCCGGGGAGCTGTTTTTT,CASSPGQGGAGELFF
TRBD1,TRBV6-5,NA,TRBJ1-2,TGTGCCAGCAGTTCTGACAGGGCTCGCGGCTACACCTTC,CASSSDRARGYTF
TRBD1,TRBV11-2,few,TRBJ2-7,TGTGCCAGCAGCTTAAACAGGGGATCCTACGAGCAGTACTTC,CASSLNRGSYEQYF
TRBD1,TRBV30,NA,TRBJ1-2,TGTGCCTGGACGACAGGGCTCGCCTATGGCTACACCTTC,CAWTTGLAYGYTF
TRBD1,TRBV3-1/TRBV3-2,NA,TRBJ1-2,TGTGCCAGCAGCAAAACAGGGGGCTCTAACTATGGCTACACCTTC,CASSKTGGSNYGYTF
TRBD1,TRBV9,NA,TRBJ1-6,TGTGCCAGCAGCGTAGGGACAGGGGGCTCATCACCCCTCCACTTT,CASSVGTGGSSPLHF
TRBD2,TRBV7-2,NA,TRBJ2-1,TGTGCCAGCGGAAGACTAGCGGCCTCCTACAATGAGCAGTTCTTC,CASGRLAASYNEQFF
NA,TRBV3-1/TRBV3-2,NA,TRBJ1-6,TGTGCCAGCAGCCAACCGAATTCACCCCTCCACTTT,CASSQPNSPLHF
TRBD1,TRBV6-5,NA,TRBJ1-2,TGTGCCTCGGGACAGGGGATCTATGGCTACACCTTC,CASGQGIYGYTF
TRBD2,TRBV2,NA,TRBJ2-7,TGTGCCAGCCGCTTAGCGGGTATGTGGGAGCAGTACTTC,CASRLAGMWEQYF
TRBD1,TRBV2,NA,TRBJ2-3,TGTGCCAGTGGTAGGGACAGTAGCACAGATACGCAGTATTTT,CASGRDSSTDTQYF
NA,TRBV5-5,NA,TRBJ1-1,TGTGCCAGCAGCCCATTTGGTAGTCCGGGAACTGAAGCTTTCTTT,CASSPFGSPGTEAFF
NA,TRBV27,NA,TRBJ2-5,TGTGCCAGCAGCGTCGGGGGGCAGGGGCTGAAGACCCAGTACTTC,CASSVGGQGLKTQYF